A selection of T cell receptor beta chains follows, all from one sample in a study of blood T cell repertoires in COVID-19. This table comes from immunoSEQ multiplex PCR, and its TCRdb copy is limited to in-frame clones, with some not included. The table has over 70,000 clones, more than 85% seen once; the top ten hold around 2.3%. Sample: peripheral blood. All receptors derive from a human donor with active COVID-19. The donor label of this sample is uncertain. CDR3s include the opening cysteine and the closing phenylalanine or tryptophan. Fields, in order: D gene, J gene, V gene, clone size, CDR3 protein, CDR3 DNA. D genes are given only for firm matches. The size entry is marked missing in some rows and otherwise reads once, few, many or a size class.

TRBD2	TRBJ2-3	TRBV6-5	NA	CASSYGGGSTDTQYF	TGTGCCAGCAGTTACGGCGGGGGGAGCACAGATACGCAGTATTTT
NA	TRBJ2-1	TRBV4-3	NA	CASSQDTSDEQFF	TGCGCCAGCAGCCAAGATACGAGCGATGAGCAGTTCTTC
NA	TRBJ2-5	TRBV19	NA	CASSSQETQYF	TGTGCCAGTAGCAGTCAAGAGACCCAGTACTTC
NA	TRBJ1-1	TRBV7-2	NA	CASSPGDTEAFF	TGTGCCAGCAGCCCGGGGGATACTGAAGCTTTCTTT
NA	TRBJ2-3	TRBV6-5	NA	CASRGLSTDTQYF	TGTGCCAGCAGGGGACTGAGCACAGATACGCAGTATTTT
NA	TRBJ2-5	TRBV15	NA	CATGQPGAKYF	TGTGCCACCGGACAACCAGGGGCTAAGTACTTC
TRBD1	TRBJ2-7	TRBV18	NA	CASSPGQVSYEQYF	TGTGCCAGCTCGCCGGGACAGGTCTCCTACGAGCAGTACTTC
TRBD2	TRBJ2-5	TRBV9	NA	CASSVGTSGGQETQYF	TGTGCCAGCAGCGTAGGGACTAGCGGGGGCCAAGAGACCCAGTACTTC
NA	TRBJ1-3	TRBV7-2	NA	CASSQEFDSSGNTIYF	TGTGCCAGCAGCCAAGAGTTTGATAGCTCTGGAAACACCATATATTTT
NA	TRBJ1-4	TRBV4-1	NA	CASSQETGSNEKLFF	TGCGCCAGCAGCCAAGAAACGGGGAGTAATGAAAAACTGTTTTTT
TRBD1	TRBJ1-4	TRBV6-4	NA	CASSDPFGQGKNEKLFF	TGTGCCAGCAGTGACCCTTTTGGACAGGGTAAAAATGAAAAACTGTTTTTT
TRBD1	TRBJ2-7	TRBV9	NA	CASSVGGTASYEQYF	TGTGCCAGCAGCGTAGGGGGGACAGCATCCTACGAGCAGTACTTC
TRBD2	TRBJ2-3	TRBV24-1	NA	CATSEWTSGGLGYSTDTQYF	TGTGCCACCAGTGAATGGACTAGCGGGGGTTTGGGGTATAGCACAGATACGCAGTATTTT
NA	TRBJ2-1	TRBV28	once	CASSFWGQRNEQFF	TGTGCCAGCAGTTTTTGGGGACAACGCAATGAGCAGTTCTTC
TRBD1	TRBJ2-1	TRBV5-1	NA	CASSLGQGAGNEQFF	TGCGCCAGCAGCTTGGGGCAGGGGGCTGGAAATGAGCAGTTCTTC
NA	TRBJ1-1	TRBV2	NA	CASSEDGNTEAFF	TGTGCCAGCAGTGAAGACGGGAACACTGAAGCTTTCTTT
TRBD2	TRBJ2-2	TRBV3-1/TRBV3-2	once	CASSQVVAGGHKPRTGELFF	TGTGCCAGCAGCCAAGTGGTAGCGGGGGGCCATAAGCCTAGGACCGGGGAGCTGTTTTTT
TRBD2	TRBJ2-7	TRBV6-2/TRBV6-3	NA	CASSYSSSGGTYEQYF	TGTGCCAGCAGTTACTCTTCCAGCGGGGGTACTTACGAGCAGTACTTC
TRBD1	TRBJ1-2	TRBV6-5	NA	CASRDGDSSYGYTF	TGTGCCAGCAGGGATGGGGACAGCTCCTATGGCTACACCTTC
NA	TRBJ2-1	TRBV13	NA	CASSFTADSSYNEQFF	TGTGCCAGCAGCTTTACGGCAGACAGCTCCTACAATGAGCAGTTCTTC
NA	TRBJ2-1	TRBV5-1	once	CASGQRSSYNEQFF	TGCGCCAGCGGCCAGCGGTCGTCCTACAATGAGCAGTTCTTC
TRBD2	TRBJ2-3	TRBV4-1	NA	CASSPQRGASTDTQYF	TGCGCCAGCAGCCCCCAGCGGGGGGCTAGCACAGATACGCAGTATTTT
NA	TRBJ2-3	TRBV7-2	NA	CASSPDPGTDTQYF	TGTGCCAGCAGCCCTGACCCGGGAACAGATACGCAGTATTTT
TRBD1	TRBJ1-6	TRBV28	NA	CASSSRTGSSYNSPLHF	TGTGCCAGCAGTTCCAGGACAGGTAGCTCCTATAATTCACCCCTCCACTTT
TRBD1	TRBJ1-6	TRBV29-1	medium-sized	CSAQLGTEESPLHF	TGCAGCGCCCAACTTGGGACAGAAGAATCACCCCTCCACTTT
NA	TRBJ2-5	TRBV3-1/TRBV3-2	NA	CASSPGETQYF	TGTGCCAGCAGCCCCGGGGAGACCCAGTACTTC
NA	TRBJ2-5	TRBV7-9	NA	CASNTDTKETQYF	TGTGCCAGCAATACGGACACCAAAGAGACCCAGTACTTC
NA	TRBJ2-3	TRBV2	NA	CASTFQDTQYF	TGTGCCAGCACTTTCCAGGATACGCAGTATTTT
TRBD2	TRBJ2-5	TRBV6-6	NA	CASSSSGPQQETQYF	TGTGCCAGCAGCTCTAGCGGGCCCCAACAAGAGACCCAGTACTTC
TRBD1	TRBJ1-1	TRBV5-1	NA	CASSLGQGPSEAFF	TGCGCCAGCAGCTTGGGACAGGGCCCGTCTGAAGCTTTCTTT
TRBD1	TRBJ1-2	TRBV4-3	NA	CASSLGMTGGGLGGYTF	TGCGCCAGCAGCCTCGGGATGACAGGGGGCGGCCTGGGGGGCTACACCTTC
NA	TRBJ2-7	TRBV4-1	once	CASSLNRDTPYEQYF	TGCGCCAGCAGCCTTAACCGGGACACACCCTACGAGCAGTACTTC
TRBD2	TRBJ2-1	TRBV4-3	NA	CASSRKGRGTHNEQFF	TGCGCCAGCAGCCGGAAGGGGCGGGGGACCCACAATGAGCAGTTCTTC
TRBD2	TRBJ2-3	TRBV9	NA	CASSARGGPAPDTQYF	TGTGCCAGCAGCGCTCGCGGGGGGCCCGCGCCAGATACGCAGTATTTT
TRBD1	TRBJ1-1	TRBV28	NA	CASSPGTALTTEAFF	TGTGCCAGCAGTCCGGGGACAGCCCTGACCACTGAAGCTTTCTTT
TRBD2	TRBJ2-3	TRBV7-2	NA	CASSLAPLAGAPSTDTQYF	TGTGCCAGCAGCTTAGCTCCACTAGCGGGGGCCCCTAGCACAGATACGCAGTATTTT
TRBD1	TRBJ2-3	TRBV15	NA	CATSKGRTGSTDTQYF	TGTGCCACCAGCAAAGGACGGACAGGGAGCACAGATACGCAGTATTTT
TRBD1	TRBJ1-5	TRBV19	medium-sized	CASNTGGAGQPQHF	TGTGCCAGTAACACAGGGGGGGCGGGTCAGCCCCAGCATTTT
NA	TRBJ2-1	TRBV24-1	NA	CATSDEAVNEQFF	TGTGCCACCAGTGATGAGGCGGTCAATGAGCAGTTCTTC
NA	TRBJ1-1	TRBV13	NA	CASSMTANTEAFF	TGTGCCAGCAGCATGACAGCGAACACTGAAGCTTTCTTT